These 21 T cell receptor beta chains came from one sample sequenced in a study of tissue T cells after allogeneic stem cell transplantation. Sequencing used immunoSEQ multiplex PCR; TCRdb keeps in-frame clones, though not all of them. This sample has some 4,000 clones, with 50% found just once. Time point meaning: mouse harvest day 7 after allogeneic transplant. The graft held 10^6 splenic CD5+ T cells and 10^7 T-cell-depleted bone marrow cells. The material sequenced was lymph node tissue. The receptor source for this set is a female BALB/c mouse given C57BL/6 T cells with graft-versus-host disease after an allogeneic hematopoietic cell transplant.

This clone was recorded a few times. The gene symbols are mouse symbols. Coverage ceases 1 residue before the CDR3 finishes, and the germline J gene fills in the end. The V call is TRBV19, the J call TRBJ1-1; the D gene is possibly TRBD1 (6 bases). Deletions cut 5 bases from V and 5 bases from J, with 7 bases between. The CDR3 is 11 amino acids. The germline V gene encodes CDR1 FNHDT and CDR2 SITEND (reference sequence). CDR3 amino acids: CASRQGTEVFF. CDR3 DNA (partial): TGTGCCAGCAGACAGGGAACAGAAGTCTTC.

As for this clone: The genes and germline here are from mouse. The CDR3 extends 1 residue past the end of the read, so its final part is completed from the germline J gene. This sequence joins TRBV13-2 and TRBJ1-6, with TRBD1 matching 8 bases. TRBJ1-6 is an ORF for which the function is uncertain. CDR3 length: 15 residues. Germline V gene data show CDR1 as NNHNN and CDR2 as SYGAGS (reference sequence). J lost 5 bases, V lost 3 bases, and 4 bases had no gene match. The sequenced part of the CDR3 DNA is TGTGCCAGCGGTGCTTTGGACAGGGATAATTCGCCCCTCTAC. This gives the protein CASGALDRDNSPLY. From start to end, the CDR3 is CASGALDRDNSPLYF.

Only one count was recorded for this clone. The gene symbols are mouse symbols. From the germline J gene comes the end of the CDR3, since the read stops 1 residue before it. The J gene is TRBJ2-2, the V gene TRBV12-2; no clear D gene. The V and J ends lost 0 bases and 0 bases respectively, with 7 bases between them. Germline lookup yields CDR1 SGHLS and CDR2 HYDKME. There are 15 residues in the CDR3. Partial CDR3 DNA: TGTGCCAGCTCTCTCGGGCCGTCAAACACCGGGCAGCTCTAC. Amino acids: CASSLGPSNTGQLY. The full CDR3 sequence reads CASSLGPSNTGQLYF.

On this clone: Gene and germline names: mouse. Here the CDR3 reads CASSQAINERLFF. The CDR3 DNA, read in part, is TGTGCCAGCAGCCAAGCCATTAACGAAAGATTATTT. This rearrangement joins TRBV2 to TRBJ1-4, with unresolved D. Read coverage stops 1 residue before the CDR3 terminus; the germline J gene supplies the remainder. Germline lookup yields CDR1 LGHNA and CDR2 YSYQKL. The CDR3 has 13 residues. Trimming removed 1 base from V and 5 bases from J, with 5 bases in between.

As to this clone: Gene names denote mouse genes. Incomplete CDR3 DNA: TGTGCCAGCAGTTGGGACAATTCTGGAAATACGCTCTAT. This translates into CASSWDNSGNTLY. The whole CDR3 reads CASSWDNSGNTLYF. The rearrangement uses TRBV13-1 and TRBJ1-3, with TRBD1 as a possible D gene (6 bases). The read finishes 1 residue shy of the CDR3 end, and the germline J gene is used to complete it. The ends were cut back, 4 bases at V and 0 bases at J, with 8 bases in the middle. In germline, CDR1 is NSHNY, CDR2 SYGAGN. The CDR3 contains 14 residues.

By its share, this clone is medium-sized (0.01 to 0.1%). These gene names are mouse names. The missing CDR3 end, 1 residue past where the read stops, is filled in from the germline J gene. The rearrangement links TRBV3 to TRBJ1-3; D is unresolved. Deletions cut 5 bases from V and 0 bases from J, with 5 bases between. This CDR3 has 13 residues. Germline-derived CDR1 and CDR2 are SNHLY and FYNGKV (reference sequence). CDR3 residues: CASSHNSGNTLYF. The part of the CDR3 DNA that was read is TGTGCCAGCAGCCACAATTCTGGAAATACGCTCTAT.

On this clone: Gene names follow the mouse nomenclature. The CDR3 is cut off 1 residue early in the read; its end comes from the germline J gene. The chain carries TRBV13-1 and TRBJ2-3; 9 bases are shared with TRBD2. The CDR3 runs to 15 residues. Germline trimming cut 2 bases from V and 2 bases from J; bases unmatched to any gene: 3. Germline CDR1 reads NSHNY; CDR2 reads SYGAGN. The CDR3 DNA, read in part, is TGTGCCAGCAGTGACTGGGGGGGAGATGCAGAAACGCTGTAT. It translates to CASSDWGGDAETLY. The CDR3, in full, reads CASSDWGGDAETLYF.

Note on this clone: Here the gene names and germline are mouse. The CDR3 end lies 1 residue beyond the end of the read and is filled in from the germline J gene. V usage is TRBV19 and J usage is TRBJ2-5; 8 positions match TRBD2. The germline gives CDR1 FNHDT, CDR2 SITEND (reference sequence). The length of the CDR3 is 15 residues. Trimming at V came to 0 bases and at J to 3 bases, leaving 3 bases not matched to a gene. The part of the CDR3 DNA that was read is TGTGCCAGCAGTATAGCCTGGGGGGAACAAGACACCCAGTAC. Translated: CASSIAWGEQDTQY. In full, the CDR3 is CASSIAWGEQDTQYF.

Of note for this clone: All gene names here are mouse names. The read is 1 residue too short to cover the CDR3 end, so that end is filled in from the germline J gene. This chain uses TRBV3 with TRBJ2-5, with a possible D match to TRBD2 (6 bases). Germline CDR1 is SNHLY and CDR2 is FYNGKV (reference sequence). The germline V and J ends were trimmed by 0 bases and 3 bases, with 7 bases remaining between them. The CDR3 consists of 14 residues. CDR3 DNA, as far as it was read: TGTGCCAGCAGCTTAGCCGGGGGGCAAGACACCCAGTAC. Its protein product is CASSLAGGQDTQY. The full CDR3 protein reads CASSLAGGQDTQYF.

Only a few counts were recorded for this clone. Gene names are the mouse ones. The read gets to within 1 residue of the CDR3 end, and the germline J gene fills in the rest. The chain joins TRBV1 to TRBJ2-1; D not certain. This CDR3 spans 11 amino acids. V lost 2 bases and J lost 6, with 2 bases in between. From germline, CDR1 is NSQYPW and CDR2 LRSPGD (reference sequence). The covered CDR3 bases are TGCACCTGCAGTGCATCTGCTGAGCAGTTC. Its protein is CTCSASAEQF. The whole CDR3 sequence is CTCSASAEQFF.

This clone was counted between two and nine times. Each gene name is a mouse one. The read ends 1 residue shy of where the CDR3 ends; the end is completed using the germline J gene. The chain combines TRBV5 with TRBJ2-7, with TRBD2 matching over 9 bases. The CDR3 has 14 residues. With 4 bases clipped from V and 3 bases from J, the junction kept 4 bases outside the gene matches. The germline gives CDR1 LGHNA, CDR2 YNLKQL (reference sequence). The CDR3 DNA, read in part, is TGTGCCAGCAGCCTCGGGACTGGGAGCTATGAACAGTAC. It codes for CASSLGTGSYEQY. The CDR3 as a whole reads CASSLGTGSYEQYF.

To note about this clone: These gene names are mouse names. The read stops 1 residue short of the end of the CDR3; the missing end is completed from the germline J gene. The gene calls are TRBV3 and TRBJ2-7; no reliable D call. Germline-derived CDR1 and CDR2 are SNHLY and FYNGKV (reference sequence). The CDR3 length is 13 residues. Between the trimmed V and J ends, which lost 1 base and 3 bases, there was a span of 7 bases. The DNA read from the CDR3 is TGTGCCAGCAGCTTAGACAAACACTATGAACAGTAC. Translated: CASSLDKHYEQY. From start to end, the CDR3 is CASSLDKHYEQYF.

This clone occurred once. Gene names follow the mouse nomenclature. The read halts 1 residue ahead of the CDR3 end, with the missing end drawn from the germline J gene. The chain employs TRBV5 and TRBJ1-1, with D maybe TRBD1 (5 bases). Germline assignment: CDR1 LGHNA and CDR2 YNLKQL (reference sequence). V lost 0 bases and J lost 0, with 8 bases in between. This CDR3 contains 15 residues. The CDR3: CASSQDWGSNTEVFF. Partial CDR3 DNA: TGTGCCAGCAGCCAAGATTGGGGGTCAAACACAGAAGTCTTC.

As concerns this clone: Gene names are the mouse ones. The read ends 1 residue before the CDR3 terminus; that terminus is restored from the germline J gene. The rearrangement uses TRBV3 and TRBJ2-5; no reliable D call. Trimming shortened V by 5 bases and J by 0 bases, and 9 bases separated the two germline ends. This CDR3 contains 14 residues. Germline lookup yields CDR1 SNHLY and CDR2 FYNGKV (reference sequence). CDR3 in amino acids: CASSPDTNQDTQYF. The CDR3 DNA, read in part, is TGTGCCAGCAGCCCAGACACTAACCAAGACACCCAGTAC.

Concerning this clone: These gene names are mouse names. CDR3 bases read: TGTGCCAGCAGTATTAGGACAGGGAAGGGCACCGGGCAGCTCTAC. It yields the protein CASSIRTGKGTGQLY. The entire CDR3 reads CASSIRTGKGTGQLYF. The chain joins TRBV19 to TRBJ2-2, with TRBD1 matching 8 bases. The read terminates 1 residue before the CDR3 end, so the remaining end is supplied by the germline J gene. Losses at the gene ends were 2 bases for V and 4 bases for J; bases not matched to a gene: 7. CDR1 is FNHDT and CDR2 is SITEND in the germline V gene (reference sequence). This CDR3 comprises 16 residues.

Points on this clone: Genes here carry mouse names. The CDR3 sequence is CASSLRGNTEVFF. The CDR3 bases that were read are TGTGCCAGCAGCTTAAGAGGAAACACAGAAGTCTTC. The gene calls are TRBV3 and TRBJ1-1; no clear D. The CDR3 end falls 1 residue outside the read, so it is completed with the germline J gene. This CDR3 has 13 residues. V was shortened by 2 bases and J by 1 base, with 5 bases between the two germline ends. Germline lookup yields CDR1 SNHLY and CDR2 FYNGKV (reference sequence).

In the case of this clone: The genes and germline here are from mouse. Sequencing ends 1 residue short of the CDR3 end; the germline J gene provides the rest. The chain couples TRBV24 to TRBJ2-4; no firm D call. The CDR3 length is 11 residues. Per germline, CDR1 KGHTA and CDR2 FRNEEI. V lost 4 bases and J lost 3, with 2 bases in between. The CDR3 loop is CASSPQNTLYF. CDR3 DNA, as far as it was read: TGTGCCAGCAGTCCCCAAAACACCTTGTAC.

This clone was found a few times. Genes here carry mouse names. The CDR3 goes on 1 residue after the read ends, and that part is filled in from the germline J gene. The chain carries TRBV26 and TRBJ1-3; D is perhaps TRBD1 (6 bases). Deletions cut 0 bases from V and 4 bases from J, with 13 bases between. Per the germline V gene, CDR1 is KGHPV and CDR2 is FQNQEV (reference sequence). This CDR3 contains 16 residues. The CDR3 bases that were read are TGTGCCAGCAGTCTGTCGAGGGGGGCGCGAGGAAATACGCTCTAT. Encoded protein: CASSLSRGARGNTLY. The entire CDR3 is CASSLSRGARGNTLYF.

A note on this clone: Germline and genes here are mouse. Read data end 1 residue before the CDR3 end; the end is taken from the germline J gene. This rearrangement joins TRBV16 to TRBJ2-7; TRBD1 matches at 7 bases. Trimming removed 1 base from V and 4 bases from J; junction bases left unmatched: 1. Looked up from germline, CDR1 is SGHSA and CDR2 is FRNQAP. CDR3 length: 13 residues. The CDR3 sequence: CASSLGGQYEQYF. The sequenced part of the CDR3 DNA is TGTGCAAGCAGCTTAGGGGGACAGTATGAACAGTAC.

As regards this clone: Gene labels here are mouse ones. The read ends 1 residue shy of where the CDR3 ends; the end is completed using the germline J gene. The chain carries TRBV31 and TRBJ2-1; 12 bases are a match to TRBD2. Per germline, CDR1 GKSSPN and CDR2 SITVG. J gave up 6 bases and V 1 base, and 4 bases lay outside the gene matches. The CDR3 runs 15 residues. The sequenced CDR3 bases are TGTGCCTGGAGTCCAGACTGGGGGGGCGGTGCTGAGCAGTTC. Its translation is CAWSPDWGGGAEQF. The CDR3, in full, reads CAWSPDWGGGAEQFF.

As concerns this clone: The genes are named according to mouse. The CDR3 end is not reached by the read, which stops 1 residue before it; the germline J gene fills it in. V gene TRBV26 combines with J gene TRBJ2-5; weak D call: TRBD1 (5 bases). Trimming shortened V by 4 bases and J by 2 bases, and 10 bases separated the two germline ends. In germline, CDR1 is KGHPV, CDR2 FQNQEV (reference sequence). There are 14 residues in the CDR3. CDR3 DNA, as far as it was read: TGTGCCAGCAGTCCACCGACAGTCCAAGACACCCAGTAC. Protein: CASSPPTVQDTQY. The entire CDR3 sequence reads CASSPPTVQDTQYF.